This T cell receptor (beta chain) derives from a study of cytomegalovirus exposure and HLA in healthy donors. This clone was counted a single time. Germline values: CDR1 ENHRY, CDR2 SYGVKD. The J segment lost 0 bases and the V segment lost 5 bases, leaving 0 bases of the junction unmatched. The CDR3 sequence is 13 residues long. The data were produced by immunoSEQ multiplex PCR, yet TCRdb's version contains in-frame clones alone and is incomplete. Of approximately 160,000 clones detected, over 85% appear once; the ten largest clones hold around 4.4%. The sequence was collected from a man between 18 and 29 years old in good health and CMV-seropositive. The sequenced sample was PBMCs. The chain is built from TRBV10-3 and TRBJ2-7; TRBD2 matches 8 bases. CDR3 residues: CAISSGGSYEQYF. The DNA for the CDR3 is TGTGCCATCAGTAGCGGGGGCTCCTACGAGCAGTACTTC.